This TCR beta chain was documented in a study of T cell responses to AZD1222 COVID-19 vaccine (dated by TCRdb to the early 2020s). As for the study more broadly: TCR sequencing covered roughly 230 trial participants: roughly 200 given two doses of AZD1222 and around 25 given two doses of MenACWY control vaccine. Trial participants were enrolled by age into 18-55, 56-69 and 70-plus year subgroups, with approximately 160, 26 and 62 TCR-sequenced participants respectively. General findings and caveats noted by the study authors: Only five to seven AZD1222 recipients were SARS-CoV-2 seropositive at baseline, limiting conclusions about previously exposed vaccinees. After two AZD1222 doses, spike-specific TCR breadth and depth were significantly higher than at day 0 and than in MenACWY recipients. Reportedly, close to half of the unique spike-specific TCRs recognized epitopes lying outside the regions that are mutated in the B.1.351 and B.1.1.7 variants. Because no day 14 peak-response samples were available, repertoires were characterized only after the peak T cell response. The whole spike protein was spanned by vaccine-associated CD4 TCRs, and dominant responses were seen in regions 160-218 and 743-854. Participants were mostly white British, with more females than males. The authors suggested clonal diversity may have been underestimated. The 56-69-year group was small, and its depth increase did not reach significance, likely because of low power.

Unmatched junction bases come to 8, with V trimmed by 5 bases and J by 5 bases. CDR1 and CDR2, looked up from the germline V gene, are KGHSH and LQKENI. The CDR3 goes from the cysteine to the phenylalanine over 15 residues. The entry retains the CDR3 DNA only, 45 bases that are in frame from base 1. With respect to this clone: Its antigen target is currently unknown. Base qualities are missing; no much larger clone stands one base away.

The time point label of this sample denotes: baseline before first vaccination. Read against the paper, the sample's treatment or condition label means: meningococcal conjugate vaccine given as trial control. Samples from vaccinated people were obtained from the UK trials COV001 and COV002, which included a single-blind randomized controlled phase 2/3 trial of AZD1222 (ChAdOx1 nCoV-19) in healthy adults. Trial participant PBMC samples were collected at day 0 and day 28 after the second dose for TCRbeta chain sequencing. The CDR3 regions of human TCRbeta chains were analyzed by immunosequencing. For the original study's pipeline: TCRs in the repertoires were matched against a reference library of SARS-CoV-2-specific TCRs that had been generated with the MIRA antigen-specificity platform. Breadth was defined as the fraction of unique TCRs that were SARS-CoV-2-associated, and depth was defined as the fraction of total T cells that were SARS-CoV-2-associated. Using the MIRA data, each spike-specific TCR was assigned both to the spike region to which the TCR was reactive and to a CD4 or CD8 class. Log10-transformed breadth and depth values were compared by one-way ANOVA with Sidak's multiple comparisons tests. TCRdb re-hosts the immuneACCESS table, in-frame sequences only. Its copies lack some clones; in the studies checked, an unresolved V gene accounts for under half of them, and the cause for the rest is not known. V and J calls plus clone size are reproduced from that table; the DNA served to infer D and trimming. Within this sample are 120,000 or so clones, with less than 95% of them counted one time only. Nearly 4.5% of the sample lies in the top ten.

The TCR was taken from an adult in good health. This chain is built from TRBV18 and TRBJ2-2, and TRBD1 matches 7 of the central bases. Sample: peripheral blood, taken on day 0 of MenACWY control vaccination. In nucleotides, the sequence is TGTGCCAGCTCATTCGGACAGGTTATAACCGGGGAGCTGTTTTTT. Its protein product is CASSFGQVITGELFF. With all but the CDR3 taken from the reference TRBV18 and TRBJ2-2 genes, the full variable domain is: NAGVMQNPRHLVRRRGQEARLRCSPMKGHSHVYWYRQLPEEGLKFMVYLQKENIIDESGMPKERFSAEFPKEGPSILRIQQVVRGDSAAYFCASSFGQVITGELFFGEGSRLTVL.